Each of the 5 T cell receptor beta chains below was sequenced from the same sample in a study of shared clonotypes between healthy human individuals. Sequenced by immunoSEQ multiplex PCR; TCRdb stores in-frame clones only, minus some. The profile shows about 710,000 clones, around 73% of them singletons. Material for sequencing was memory CD4+ T cells sorted from blood. Stated subset: CD45RA-negative fraction. Receptors were obtained from a woman aged 30 to 39 in good health.

The V gene is TRBV19, the J gene TRBJ1-4, with 7 bases lining up with TRBD1. With 6 bases clipped from V and 0 bases from J, the junction kept 4 bases outside the gene matches. Germline V gives CDR1 LNHDA, CDR2 SQIVND (reference sequence). The CDR3 spans 15 residues. The CDR3 nucleotides read TGTGCCAGTAGAGACAGGGCCCCAACTAATGAAAAACTGTTTTTT. This codes for CASRDRAPTNEKLFF.

The chain carries TRBV5-1 and TRBJ2-2; 9 bases are shared with TRBD1. V shed 1 base and J 6 bases; nucleotides not matched to a gene: 4. This CDR3 is 15 amino acids long. Germline lookup yields CDR1 SGHRS and CDR2 YFSETQ. The CDR3 DNA sequence: TGCGCCAGCAGCTTGACCGGGACAGGGCCCGGGGAGCTGTTTTTT. Its translation: CASSLTGTGPGELFF.

V gene TRBV27 combines with J gene TRBJ2-1; TRBD1 matches 10 bases. Germline loops: CDR1 MNHEY, CDR2 SMNVEV (reference sequence). V lost 6 bases to trimming and J lost 7 bases; unmatched junction nucleotides: 3. This CDR3 has 13 amino acids. CDR3 coding DNA: TGTGCCAGCAGCCGGGACAGGGGTAATGAGCAGTTCTTC. Protein: CASSRDRGNEQFF.

The rearrangement joins TRBV28 to TRBJ2-1; tentative D call: TRBD1 (7 bases). The germline CDR1 and CDR2 sequences are MDHEN and SYDVKM. V lost 4 bases, J lost 9 bases, and 13 bases lay in between. The CDR3 has 13 residues. The CDR3 DNA reads as TGTGCCAGCAGTTATCGCAGGGGGGTTGAGCAGTTCTTC. Residues: CASSYRRGVEQFF.

This clone was observed a single time. This chain connects TRBV2 to TRBJ2-1; 10 bases agree with TRBD2. The ends lost 7 bases at V and 6 bases at J; junction bases unmatched: 9. The CDR3 has 15 amino acids. The germline V gene has CDR1 SNHLY and CDR2 FYNNEI. The CDR3 sequence: CASKPTSGNINEQFF. The CDR3 DNA reads as TGTGCCAGCAAACCCACTAGCGGGAATATCAATGAGCAGTTCTTC.